Each of the 23 T cell receptor beta chains below was sequenced from the same sample in a study of read filtering for tumor transcriptome and immune sequencing. From around 0.4 ug of RNA, a library with molecular barcoded alpha/delta and beta/gamma adaptors was made. TCRdb reanalysed the reads using MiXCR and keeps one entry per CDR3 protein. The table records some 50,000 distinct CDR3 sequences, less than 20% of them present only once. The sequenced sample was a population of CD138-negative cells sorted from bone marrow. All receptors come from a donor at least 40 years old with multiple myeloma.

This clonotype was observed a few times. This chain joins TRBV30 and TRBJ2-3, with 8 bases lining up with TRBD1. CDR1 and CDR2 from the germline V gene are GTSNPN and SVGIG (reference sequence). Trimming at V came to 2 bases and at J to 2 bases, leaving 3 bases not matched to a gene. The CDR3 is made up of 14 amino acids. The CDR3, as DNA: TGTGCCTGGAGTAAACAGGGGGTCACAGATACGCAGTATTTT. The encoded protein is CAWSKQGVTDTQYF.

Ten or more counts support this clonotype. This rearrangement joins TRBV6-6 to TRBJ2-3; D unclear. The CDR3 length is 16 residues. Trimming removed 2 bases from V and 2 bases from J, with 14 bases in between. Germline CDR1 MNHNY, CDR2 SVGAGI (reference sequence). The CDR3 here is CASSYGPGRNTDTQYF. The CDR3, as DNA: TGTGCCAGCAGTTACGGTCCTGGGCGTAACACAGATACGCAGTATTTT.

This clonotype is categorized as medium-sized (0.01 to 0.1%). The chain is built from TRBV13 and TRBJ2-1; TRBD2 might be the D (6 bases). Trimming stripped 5 bases from V and 6 bases from J, with 11 bases between. The CDR3 loop spans 13 amino acids. Germline CDR1 and CDR2: PRHDT and FYEKMQ (reference sequence). CDR3 coding DNA: TGTGCCAGCAGCCGAAGACTAGTCAATGAGCAGTTCTTC. Protein: CASSRRLVNEQFF.

This clonotype was counted ten times or more. The chain combines TRBV7-9 with TRBJ2-3; D uncertain. The germline gives CDR1 SEHNR, CDR2 FQNEAQ (reference sequence). This CDR3 is 16 amino acids long. Trimming shortened V by 5 bases and J by 0 bases, and 15 bases separated the two germline ends. The CDR3 nucleotides read TGTGCCAGCAGCGCACAGCACCGAACTAGCACAGATACGCAGTATTTT. This gives the protein CASSAQHRTSTDTQYF.

The chain carries TRBV7-9 and TRBJ2-7, with D tentatively TRBD1 (6 bases). CDR3 size: 14 residues. The V end was cut by 6 bases, the J end by 2 bases, with 14 bases between. Germline CDR1 SEHNR, CDR2 FQNEAQ (reference sequence). CDR3 region: CASSSGTSTYEQYF. Written as DNA, the CDR3 is TGTGCCAGCAGTTCCGGGACATCTACCTACGAGCAGTACTTC.

This clonotype appeared many times. This rearrangement joins TRBV27 to TRBJ1-4; weak D call: TRBD1 (6 bases). The CDR3 has 17 residues. CDR1 and CDR2 (germline): MNHEY, SMNVEV (reference sequence). V lost 6 bases and J 0 bases, leaving 17 bases between the germline ends. CDR3 nucleotide sequence: TGTGCCAGCAGGCACATACAGGGAGGGGCAACTAATGAAAAACTGTTTTTT. This codes for CASRHIQGGATNEKLFF. The variable domain in full, completed from reference TRBV27 and TRBJ1-4, reads EAQVTQNPRYLITVTGKKLTVTCSQNMNHEYMSWYRQDPGLGLRQIYYSMNVEVTDKGDVPEGYKVSRKEKRNFPLILESPSPNQTSLYFCASRHIQGGATNEKLFFGSGTQLSVL.

The rearrangement links TRBV7-9 to TRBJ2-2; D call uncertain. V dropped 6 bases and J dropped 7 bases, with 15 bases sitting between them. The CDR3 contains 14 residues. Germline V lookup: CDR1 SEHNR, CDR2 FQNEAQ (reference sequence). CDR3 nucleotide sequence: TGTGCCAGCAGGCCGACCGGGCCGGGCGGGGAGCTGTTTTTT. Translated, it gives CASRPTGPGGELFF.

In this sample, this clonotype turned up many times. The chain carries TRBV29-1 and TRBJ2-7; 9 positions agree with TRBD2. The CDR3 is 12 amino acids. The V segment lost 8 bases and the J segment 4 bases; nucleotides outside the gene matches: 6. Germline V CDR1 and CDR2: SQVTM, ANQGSEA. As DNA, the CDR3 is TGCAGCACAGGGACTAGCAGTTACGAGCAGTACTTC. This encodes CSTGTSSYEQYF.

This clonotype appeared many times. The CDR3 here is CASSQRQNNEQFF. The CDR3 DNA follows: TGTGCCAGCAGCCAGCGACAGAACAATGAGCAGTTCTTC. The V call is TRBV7-3, the J call TRBJ2-1, with D tentatively TRBD1 (5 bases). Germline CDR1 and CDR2: SGHTA and FQGTGA. Trimming removed 5 bases from V and 5 bases from J, with 10 bases in between. The CDR3 loop spans 13 amino acids.

Ten or more counts support this clonotype. V usage is TRBV7-2 and J usage is TRBJ2-3; 7 bases agree with TRBD1. Germline values: CDR1 SGHTA, CDR2 FQGNSA. The CDR3 sequence is 17 residues long. The ends lost 5 bases at V and 0 bases at J; junction bases unmatched: 11. CDR3 bases: TGTGCCAGCAGCATGGACAGGCCGCTAGCTAGCACAGATACGCAGTATTTT. This gives the protein CASSMDRPLASTDTQYF.

This clonotype was seen many times. The V and J genes are TRBV6-6 and TRBJ2-5; D remains ambiguous. The CDR3 spans 11 residues. Trimming shortened V by 7 bases and J by 5 bases, and 8 bases separated the two germline ends. In germline, CDR1 is MNHNY, CDR2 SVGAGI (reference sequence). CDR3 sequence: CASKGSETQYF. The DNA of the CDR3 is TGTGCCAGCAAAGGCTCTGAGACCCAGTACTTC.

At least ten counts were recorded for this clonotype. V and J are TRBV7-2 and TRBJ2-1; 13 nucleotides agree with TRBD2. The CDR3 sequence is 15 residues long. Germline values: CDR1 SGHTA, CDR2 FQGNSA. Trimming cost V 5 bases and J 9 bases; bases outside gene matches: 7. CDR3 region: CASSMTSGRLSEQFF. In nucleotides, the CDR3 is TGTGCCAGCAGCATGACTAGCGGGAGGTTGAGTGAGCAGTTCTTC.

A remark on this clonotype: Sequence at one end of the junction differs from germline and may be a read error. The chain employs TRBV7-2 and TRBJ1-5, with D possibly TRBD1 on 5 matching bases. This CDR3 has 16 amino acids. Germline CDR1 reads SGHTA; CDR2 reads FQGNSA. The CDR3 DNA sequence: TGTGCCAGCAGCTTAGTAGGAGGTGGACAAAATCGGCCCCAGCATTTT. This codes for CASSLVGGGQNRPQHF.

To note about this clonotype: A junction boundary mismatches the germline segment, possibly from a read error. This rearrangement joins TRBV6-6 to TRBJ1-1; TRBD1 might be the D (6 bases). The germline CDR1 and CDR2 sequences are MNHNY and SVGAGI (reference sequence). CDR3 length: 18 amino acids. CDR3 sequence reads: CASSYMGAQGKLNTEALF. CDR3 bases: TGTGCCAGCAGTTATATGGGGGCACAGGGAAAGTTGAACACTGAAGCTCTCTTT.

The rearrangement uses TRBV5-1 and TRBJ2-1; 10 nucleotides line up with TRBD2. CDR3 length: 16 residues. V lost 0 bases to trimming and J lost 8 bases; unmatched junction nucleotides: 8. Germline CDR1 is SGHRS and CDR2 is YFSETQ. This CDR3 reads CASSLALQAGGDEQFF. The DNA for the CDR3 is TGCGCCAGCAGCTTGGCCCTCCAAGCGGGAGGGGATGAGCAGTTCTTC.

The sample holds many counts of this clonotype. The V and J genes are TRBV12-3 or TRBV12-4 and TRBJ1-1; possible D gene TRBD1, 5 bases. The CDR3 extends over 15 amino acids. V lost 6 bases and J 0 bases, leaving 14 bases between the germline ends. The CDR3 DNA sequence: TGTGCCAGCAGCCATTCTAGGACAATGAACACTGAAGCTTTCTTT. Protein sequence: CASSHSRTMNTEAFF.

For this clonotype: A much larger clone differs by one base, so this may be a read error. The chain combines TRBV20-1 with TRBJ2-1; 7 positions agree with TRBD2. The CDR3 covers 15 residues. Looked up from germline, CDR1 is DFQATT and CDR2 is SNEGSKA (reference sequence). V gave up 3 bases and J gave up 4 bases; unmatched junction bases: 9. The CDR3 region has the DNA TGCAGTGCTAGCGCCGCGGGCGGGAGTTACAATGAGCAGTTCTTC. Protein: CSASAAGGSYNEQFF.

This clonotype was picked up many times. The rearrangement links TRBV20-1 to TRBJ2-7; 10 bases fit TRBD1. The CDR3 is 14 amino acids. Germline loops: CDR1 DFQATT, CDR2 SNEGSKA (reference sequence). Germline trimming cut 4 bases from V and 2 bases from J; bases unmatched to any gene: 5. The CDR3 sequence is CSANTGTGAYEQYF. DNA of the CDR3: TGCAGTGCTAATACCGGGACAGGGGCCTACGAGCAGTACTTC.

This clonotype was recorded many times. The gene calls are TRBV10-2 and TRBJ2-1; TRBD2 aligns across 10 bases. CDR3 length: 16 amino acids. Germline lookup yields CDR1 WSHSY and CDR2 SAAADI. The V and J ends lost 6 bases and 5 bases, in that order; junction bases with no gene match: 10. The CDR3 DNA reads TGCGCCAGCAGGGAGAGGGGGACTAGCGAAGACAATGAGCAGTTCTTC. Its translation: CASRERGTSEDNEQFF.

This clonotype appeared a few times. This may be a read error, as it is one base from a much larger clone. It is likely a read error, because the conserved phenylalanine at the end of the CDR3 is missing. This chain joins TRBV20-1 and TRBJ1-1; possibly TRBD1 for D (5 bases). This CDR3 has 11 amino acids. Between the trimmed V and J ends, which lost 6 bases and 10 bases, there was a span of 15 bases. Per the germline V gene, CDR1 is DFQATT and CDR2 is SNEGSKA (reference sequence). CDR3 nucleotides: TGCAGTGCCGGGGACCTACCGCTAGCTTTCTCT. Amino acid sequence: CSAGDLPLAFS.

Regarding this clonotype: Its ends do not fully match the called genes, so a read error is possible. The J gene is TRBJ2-5, the V gene TRBV5-1, with D maybe TRBD1 (5 bases). The CDR3 is 14 residues long. Germline V gives CDR1 SGHRS, CDR2 YFSETQ. In DNA, the CDR3 is TGCGCCAGCAGCTTGAGGGGTCAGCAAGTGACCCAGTACTTC. It translates to CASSLRGQQVTQYF.

Worth noting for this clonotype: Mismatch with germline at one junction end may stem from a read error. This chain joins TRBV4-3 and TRBJ2-1; D uncertain. The CDR3 runs to 16 residues. The germline V gene encodes CDR1 LGHNA and CDR2 YSLEER. CDR3 coding DNA: TGCGCCAGCAGCCAAGATCCGAACCCGGGTCTCAATGGGCAGTTCTTC. This sequence encodes CASSQDPNPGLNGQFF.

This clonotype was picked up many times. V is TRBV12-3 or TRBV12-4 and J is TRBJ2-1, with a tentative D call TRBD2 (5 bases). The CDR3 contains 13 residues. Trimming pared 3 bases from V and 10 bases from J, leaving 13 bases between. CDR3 protein: CASSFRRGGEQFF. In nucleotides, the CDR3 is TGTGCCAGCAGTTTCCGGCGAGGAGGCGAGCAGTTCTTC.